These 2 T cell receptor beta chains originate from one sample sequenced in a study of TIL therapy for anti-PD-1-resistant metastatic lung cancer. As for time point: pre-treatment sample, taken before nivolumab and TIL therapy. Pleural nodules or supraclavicular lymph nodes made up most of the excised metastases sampled. The immunoSEQ assay was v3. Generated by immunoSEQ multiplex PCR, the TCRdb table keeps only in-frame clones and is missing some. The table includes about 26,000 clones, 60% to 70% detected once. The material sequenced was tumor tissue, taken at baseline. The origin of the receptors is a woman aged 30-79 years with non-small cell lung cancer.

This clone occurred a few times. This chain uses TRBV29-1 with TRBJ2-1; perhaps D is TRBD1 or TRBD2 (5 bases each). This CDR3 region has 11 residues. CDR1 is SQVTM, CDR2 ANQGSEA, per germline. CDR3 residues: CRAGTANEQFF. DNA of the CDR3: TGCAGAGCAGGGACCGCCAATGAGCAGTTCTTC.

The CDR3 bases are TGTGCCACCAGCTCCGAGTTTGCGGGAAAATCCTACAATGAGCAGTTCTTC. This encodes CATSSEFAGKSYNEQFF. The chain employs TRBV15 and TRBJ2-1; maybe TRBD2 (6 bases). The CDR3 is 17 amino acids. Between the trimmed V and J ends, which lost 5 bases and 1 base, there was a span of 18 bases. Germline V gene data show CDR1 as LNHNV and CDR2 as YYDKDF (reference sequence).